This TCR beta chain was found in a study of cytomegalovirus exposure and HLA in healthy donors. Broader study findings: Within an earlier analysis, most TCR beta V segments proved productive either about 90% or about 30% of the time. When a later analysis was performed, an Asian-associated ancestry cluster reportedly had fewer N-insertions than the approximately 690-donor mean.

The study ran its PCR with 60 Vbeta and 13 Jbeta primers. Libraries were prepared by immunoSEQ multiplex PCR; TCRdb keeps only in-frame clonotypes and omits some of them. This repertoire includes approximately 75,000 clones. Details on this clone: Its antigen is as yet unknown.

The germline gives CDR1 MNHEY, CDR2 SMNVEV (reference sequence). The CDR3 sequence is 14 residues long. Trimming left V 3 bases short and J 6 bases short, with 13 bases between. The sequence came from a man aged 35 to 55 in good health and CMV-seronegative. The chain couples TRBV27 to TRBJ2-3, with D possibly matching TRBD2 (6 bases). Sequenced input: PBMCs. The CDR3 DNA reads TGTGCCAGCAGTTTGAACGCGGGAAAGGATACGCAGTATTTT. Its translation is CASSLNAGKDTQYF.